The entry below gives a single T cell receptor (beta chain) sequence along with its context. Antigen specificity is unknown. The CDR3 consists of 15 residues. V shed 5 bases and J 4 bases; nucleotides not matched to a gene: 10. The germline CDR1 and CDR2 sequences are LNHDA and SQIVND (reference sequence). The data derive from a study of a mutant IDH1 vaccine in newly diagnosed glioma. Turning to the study itself: Beginning 4-6 weeks after radiotherapy alone, or with temozolomide cycles, vaccination took place.

The time point denotes: week 35, safety follow-up. The content of each vaccine dose was 300 ug of mutant IDH1 20-mer peptide, and topical imiquimod accompanied it. This table comes from immunoSEQ multiplex PCR, and its TCRdb copy is limited to in-frame clones, with some not included. Among roughly 60,000 clones, under 85% were seen once, and the ten largest hold around 4.5%. This material consisted of PBMCs, taken from a glioma patient whose treatment included an IDH1 peptide vaccine. The V gene is TRBV19, the J gene TRBJ1-2, with TRBD1 matching 7 bases. This TCR was recovered from a man aged 50 to 59 with glioma. CDR3 bases: TGTGCCAGTAGTCCACCCGGGACAGCACGCTATGGCTACACCTTC. Residues: CASSPPGTARYGYTF.